This TCR beta chain was captured by sequencing in a study of T cell responses to AZD1222 COVID-19 vaccine. Whole-study results and caveats: Scientists sampled the repertoires only once the peak T cell response had passed. A rise in Spike-specific TCR breadth and depth followed two AZD1222 doses. Donors in the cohort were predominantly white British and more often female, and clonal diversity was possibly underestimated.

Profiling relied on immunoSEQ multiplex PCR, and the TCRdb table lists in-frame clones only, not all of them. The table records roughly 100,000 clones, around nine tenths of them present only once. Germline V gene data show CDR1 as MNHEY and CDR2 as SMNVEV (reference sequence). V shed 0 bases, J shed 0 bases, and the junction held 5 bases outside the gene matches. The CDR3 length is 17 residues. The sample holds a few counts of this clone. Its specificity is not known. The material was peripheral blood, obtained on day 0 of AZD1222 vaccination. The chain has TRBV27 and TRBJ1-3, with TRBD1 matching 7 bases. The sequence was collected from an adult in good health. CDR3 protein: CASSLSEGTASGNTIYF. CDR3 sequence (DNA): TGTGCCAGCAGTTTATCAGAGGGGACAGCCTCTGGAAACACCATATATTTT.